The present T cell receptor beta chain was sequenced within a study of OX40 agonist ivuxolimab in advanced cancers. Study context: Aged 23 to 79 with a mean of about 60 years, they were about 78% male. Earlier anti-PD-1, anti-PD-L1 or anti-CTLA-4 therapy was permitted; around 40% had received some. Patients achieving partial responses numbered three: one hepatocellular carcinoma case and two cutaneous melanoma cases. Study-level findings and limits: CD8+ T cells showed, on average, more clonal expansion than CD4+ cells.

Method: immunoSEQ multiplex PCR; TCRdb's copy keeps in-frame clones and lacks some. The repertoire consists of about 95,000 clones, with approximately 89% occurring once and the leading ten covering roughly 0.33%. Trimming took off 5 bases at V and 1 base at J, with 2 bases between the two ends. Per germline, CDR1 MNHNY and CDR2 SVGAGI (reference sequence). CDR3 size: 11 residues. This clone has a single count. Its specificity is unknown. The sequences come from CD4+ or CD8+ T cells sorted from blood, collected in a trial of the OX40 agonist ivuxolimab. The TCR comes from an adult with an advanced solid tumor such as melanoma, head and neck, liver or kidney cancer. The J gene is TRBJ2-5, the V gene TRBV6-6; D remains ambiguous. The CDR3 nucleotides are TGTGCCAGCAGTATCCAAGAGACCCAGTACTTC. Translating gives CASSIQETQYF.